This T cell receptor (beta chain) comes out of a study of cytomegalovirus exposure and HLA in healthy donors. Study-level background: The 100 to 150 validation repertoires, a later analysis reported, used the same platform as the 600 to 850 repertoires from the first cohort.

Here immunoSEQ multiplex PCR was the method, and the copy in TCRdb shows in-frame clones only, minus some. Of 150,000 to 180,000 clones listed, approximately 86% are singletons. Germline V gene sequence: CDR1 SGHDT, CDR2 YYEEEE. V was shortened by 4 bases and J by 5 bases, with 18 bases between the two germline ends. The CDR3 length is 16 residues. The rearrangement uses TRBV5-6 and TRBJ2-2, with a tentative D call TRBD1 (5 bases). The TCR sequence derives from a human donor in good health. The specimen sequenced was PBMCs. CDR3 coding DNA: TGTGCCAGCAGCGGGGTCATAGGGGTGAAGACCGGGGAGCTGTTTTTT. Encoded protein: CASSGVIGVKTGELFF.